This TCR beta chain was profiled in a study of neurological immune-mediated disorders. Findings and limits, study-wide: TCR clonal expansion peaked in HTLV-1-associated myelopathy patients and was lowest in multiple sclerosis patients. Because no CDR3 amino acid sequences were shared across subjects by expanded clones, private repertoires were suggested in all groups.

From germline, CDR1 is SGHTA and CDR2 FQGNSA. The CDR3 totals 14 residues. The J segment lost 2 bases and the V segment lost 1 base, leaving 0 bases of the junction unmatched. Ten or more counts support this clonotype. Its antigen is not identified. Specified time point: longitudinal time-point 2. The unsorted libraries had their origin in 2 million PBMCs stored at -80 C. Synthesis of cDNA was carried out by template-switch 5'RACE. The reaction used 10-nucleotide random UMIs. Via MiXCR, TCRdb re-called the 5' RACE reads, giving one row per CDR3 protein. The profile shows roughly 45,000 distinct CDR3 sequences, less than 15% of them singletons.

This sequence was found in a male donor with HTLV-1-associated myelopathy (HAM/TSP). This sequence joins TRBV7-2 and TRBJ2-5; 8 nucleotides agree with TRBD1. The sample taken for sequencing was PBMCs. The DNA of the CDR3 is TGTGCCAGCAGCTTAGGACAGGGGCAAGAGACCCAGTACTTC. Residues: CASSLGQGQETQYF.